The 12 T cell receptor beta chains below all came from one sample that was sequenced in a study of blood T cell repertoires in COVID-19 (dated by TCRdb to the early 2020s). Receptor libraries were prepared by the immunoSEQ multiplex PCR assay. What TCRdb holds here is the immuneACCESS table cut down to in-frame rearrangements. Part of the clones is not present; checked against another copy, under half of the missing clones reflect an unresolved V gene, and the others are unexplained. The sample table contains about 74,000 clones; only one count was recorded for around 88% of them. The top ten clonotypes cover less than 2% of the sample. The sequenced sample consisted of peripheral blood. The origin of the receptors is a woman older than 75 with active or convalescent COVID-19.

The chain is built from TRBV30 and TRBJ1-2, with D possibly TRBD1 on 6 matching bases. CDR3 length: 14 amino acids. Germline assignment: CDR1 GTSNPN and CDR2 SVGIG (reference sequence). Trimming pared 4 bases from V and 5 bases from J, leaving 17 bases between. CDR3 protein: CAWIQGHGRYGYTF. The CDR3 DNA is TGTGCCTGGATTCAGGGACACGGGAGGTATGGCTACACCTTC.

The chain links TRBV7-2 to TRBJ1-2; D perhaps matches TRBD1 (5 bases). Germline V gives CDR1 SGHTA, CDR2 FQGNSA. Trimming took off 1 base at V and 5 bases at J, with 8 bases between the two ends. CDR3 size: 13 residues. For the CDR3, the DNA is TGTGCCAGCAGCTTAGGGGAGGGGTATGGCTACACCTTC. Its protein is CASSLGEGYGYTF.

This clone appeared once. CDR3 region: CASSHRQGRGYTF. The DNA for the CDR3 is TGTGCCAGCAGCCACAGACAGGGTAGGGGCTACACCTTC. The V and J genes are TRBV12-3 or TRBV12-4 and TRBJ1-2; TRBD1 aligns across 7 bases. The CDR3 extends over 13 amino acids. V dropped 6 bases and J dropped 8; count of bases not matched to a gene: 9.

This clone was seen only once. The junction and the germline gene differ at one end; a read error may be behind it. CDR3: CASSGGAGDNEQFF. CDR3 bases: TGTGCTAGCAGCGGGGGGGCAGGGGACAATGAGCAGTTCTTC. This chain uses TRBV7-7 with TRBJ2-1; 10 nucleotides line up with TRBD2. Per the germline V gene, CDR1 is SSHAT and CDR2 is FNYEAQ (reference sequence). The CDR3 totals 14 residues. The whole variable domain, remainder taken from reference TRBV7-7 and TRBJ2-1, is GAGVSQSPRYKVTKRGQDVTLRCDPISSHATLYWYQQALGQGPEFLTYFNYEAQPDKSGLPSDRFSAERPEGSISTLTIQRTEQRDSAMYRCASSGGAGDNEQFFGPGTRLTVL.

This sequence joins TRBV29-1 and TRBJ1-2; 10 bases line up with TRBD1. Looked up from germline, CDR1 is SQVTM and CDR2 is ANQGSEA. Trimming cost V 7 bases and J 7 bases; bases outside gene matches: 9. The CDR3 loop spans 13 amino acids. CDR3 DNA: TGCAGCGCTAGGGACAGGGGCACAGGTGGCTACACCTTC. Amino acid sequence: CSARDRGTGGYTF.

The chain is built from TRBV6-5 and TRBJ2-7; the D is unclear. V was cut by 4 bases and J by 0 bases, with 4 bases left in between. Germline lookup yields CDR1 MNHEY and CDR2 SVGAGI. This CDR3 has 12 amino acids. CDR3 in amino acids: CASSLHSYEQYF. CDR3 DNA sequence: TGTGCCAGCAGTTTACACTCCTACGAGCAGTACTTC.

V gene TRBV7-3 combines with J gene TRBJ2-3; TRBD2 agrees at 8 bases. Germline-derived CDR1 and CDR2 are SGHTA and FQGTGA. The CDR3 runs to 15 residues. V lost 3 bases and J lost 1; bases outside the gene matches: 3. Here the CDR3 reads CASSLVREGTDTQYF. The CDR3 nucleotides read TGTGCCAGCAGCTTGGTGCGGGAGGGCACAGATACGCAGTATTTT.

The rearrangement joins TRBV25-1 to TRBJ1-1; 10 bases match TRBD1. The CDR3 has 15 residues. Looked up from germline, CDR1 is MGHDK and CDR2 is SYGVNS. Germline trimming cut 3 bases from V and 6 bases from J; bases unmatched to any gene: 7. The CDR3 sequence: CASSDLGQGLPEAFF. CDR3 nucleotide sequence: TGTGCCAGCAGTGATTTGGGACAGGGGCTCCCTGAAGCTTTCTTT.

The chain uses TRBV18 and TRBJ2-1; 11 positions agree with TRBD2. Losses at the gene ends were 6 bases for V and 0 bases for J; bases not matched to a gene: 10. The CDR3 is 18 amino acids. The germline CDR1 and CDR2 sequences are KGHSH and LQKENI. The chain's CDR3 is CASSPGTSGLSSYNEQFF. The CDR3 bases are TGTGCCAGCTCTCCCGGGACTAGCGGCTTGAGCTCCTACAATGAGCAGTTCTTC.

V is TRBV30 and J is TRBJ1-4; maybe TRBD1 (6 bases). This CDR3 has 14 residues. Germline assignment: CDR1 GTSNPN and CDR2 SVGIG (reference sequence). V lost 0 bases and J 5 bases, leaving 10 bases between the germline ends. The CDR3 region is CAWSVQGGNEKLFF. CDR3 in DNA: TGTGCCTGGAGTGTACAGGGAGGGAATGAAAAACTGTTTTTT.

This sequence joins TRBV19 and TRBJ2-7; 7 bases map to TRBD2. After removal of 5 bases from V and 7 bases from J, the junction contained 14 bases not matched to a gene. The CDR3 is 15 amino acids. From germline, CDR1 is LNHDA and CDR2 SQIVND (reference sequence). The CDR3 spells CASSAGVAGRSEQYF. The DNA for the CDR3 is TGTGCCAGTAGTGCGGGGGTAGCGGGCCGGTCTGAGCAGTACTTC. Using reference TRBV19 and TRBJ2-7 for the parts outside the CDR3, the full variable domain is DGGITQSPKYLFRKEGQNVTLSCEQNLNHDAMYWYRQDPGQGLRLIYYSQIVNDFQKGDIAEGYSVSREKKESFPLTVTSAQKNPTAFYLCASSAGVAGRSEQYFGPGTRLTVT.

This rearrangement joins TRBV18 to TRBJ2-3, with D maybe TRBD2 (5 bases). Germline CDR1 reads KGHSH; CDR2 reads LQKENI. V shed 2 bases and J shed 2 bases, with 11 bases lying between them. This CDR3 is built from 15 residues. CDR3 nucleotides: TGTGCCAGCTCACCATACAGCGGTTACACAGATACGCAGTATTTT. Translated: CASSPYSGYTDTQYF.